The subject of this entry is one TCR beta chain. Its antigen remains unknown. The CDR3 consists of 17 residues. Trimming pared 1 base from V and 3 bases from J, leaving 15 bases between. Germline V gives CDR1 MNHNS, CDR2 SASEGT. This cohort consisted of healthy bone marrow donors. This entry is derived from a study of cytomegalovirus exposure and HLA in healthy donors. Findings and caveats of the study: In an earlier analysis, in some 600 donors, most V segments appeared productive either ~90% or ~30% of the time. Cytomegalovirus association was listed for about 150 TCR beta chains. Prediction of most subjects' HLA-A and HLA-B alleles by TCR beta sequences was reportedly accurate.

The PCR had 60 Vbeta and 13 Jbeta primers. Data came from immunoSEQ multiplex PCR; TCRdb stores just in-frame clones and leaves some out. The sample has tens of thousands of clones; roughly 80% are singletons. The chain links TRBV6-1 to TRBJ2-2; D gene unclear. This clonotype was sampled from a woman aged 40 to 50 in good health and CMV-seropositive. The sample taken for sequencing was PBMCs. This chain's CDR3 is CASSEGGKHGYTGELFF. CDR3 nucleotides: TGTGCCAGCAGTGAAGGCGGCAAACACGGCTACACCGGGGAGCTGTTTTTT.